One and the same sample provided the 15 T cell receptor beta chains below, sequenced in a study of blood T cell repertoires in COVID-19. Here immunoSEQ multiplex PCR was the method, and the copy in TCRdb shows in-frame clones only, minus some. The sample has 60,000 or so clones, roughly 80% seen once. What was sequenced was peripheral blood. The source is a man aged 55 to 70 with acute or convalescent COVID-19.

The genes are TRBV27 and TRBJ1-2; 8 bases are a match to TRBD1. The J segment lost 1 base and the V segment lost 6 bases, leaving 7 bases of the junction unmatched. This CDR3 spans 15 amino acids. CDR1 is MNHEY, CDR2 SMNVEV, per germline (reference sequence). CDR3 protein: CASSPGTGFNYGYTF. The CDR3 nucleotides are TGTGCCAGCAGCCCCGGGACAGGCTTTAACTATGGCTACACCTTC.

The chain has TRBV4-1 and TRBJ1-1; D gene uncertain. CDR3 length: 13 amino acids. CDR1 is MGHRA, CDR2 YSYEKL, per germline. The ends were cut back, 4 bases at V and 7 bases at J, with 13 bases in the middle. The CDR3 sequence is CASSPPTGGEAFF. The CDR3 bases are TGCGCCAGCAGCCCCCCCACCGGAGGTGAAGCTTTCTTT.

This rearrangement joins TRBV12-3 or TRBV12-4 to TRBJ1-4; unclear D gene. The CDR3 is 12 residues long. The germline V and J ends were trimmed by 3 bases and 13 bases, with 12 bases remaining between them. CDR3 protein: CASSFSTGRLFF. The CDR3 nucleotides read TGTGCCAGCAGTTTTTCAACGGGTAGACTGTTTTTT.

The chain links TRBV11-2 to TRBJ1-2; no definite D call. This CDR3 contains 15 residues. CDR1 is SGHAT, CDR2 FQNNGV, per germline. Trimming cost V 5 bases and J 1 base, with 14 bases left between them. The CDR3 DNA reads TGTGCCAGCAGCCTCCCTTGGCCGCATAACTATGGCTACACCTTC. Translated: CASSLPWPHNYGYTF.

The genes are TRBV7-9 and TRBJ1-5, with 8 bases lining up with TRBD1. V shed 0 bases, J shed 5 bases, and the junction held 0 bases outside the gene matches. The CDR3 length is 14 residues. CDR1 is SEHNR and CDR2 is FQNEAQ in the germline V gene (reference sequence). CDR3 protein: CASSLATGDQPQHF. The CDR3 DNA follows: TGTGCCAGCAGCTTAGCGACAGGGGATCAGCCCCAGCATTTT.

This sequence joins TRBV6-4 and TRBJ1-2, with D uncertain. CDR3 size: 14 residues. The germline V gene has CDR1 MRHNA and CDR2 SNTAGT. V was pared by 6 bases and J by 0 bases, with 11 bases between. The CDR3 region is CASRPSGTNYGYTF. CDR3 bases: TGTGCCAGCAGACCATCCGGGACTAACTATGGCTACACCTTC.

The chain couples TRBV5-1 to TRBJ1-4; no reliable D call. This CDR3 has 15 amino acids. Deletions cut 2 bases from V and 3 bases from J, with 11 bases between. Germline CDR1 reads SGHRS; CDR2 reads YFSETQ. The CDR3 coding sequence is TGCGCCAGCAGCTTTCTGGGTGCGGCTAATGAAAAACTGTTTTTT. This translates into CASSFLGAANEKLFF.

A single count supports this clone. The chain uses TRBV7-9 and TRBJ1-6; D is unresolved. This CDR3 comprises 14 residues. Trimming shortened V by 5 bases and J by 5 bases, and 10 bases separated the two germline ends. Germline V CDR1 and CDR2: SEHNR, FQNEAQ (reference sequence). This CDR3 reads CASSPTENNSPLHF. The CDR3 region has the DNA TGTGCCAGCAGCCCGACGGAGAATAATTCACCCCTCCACTTT.

The sample holds a few counts of this clone. V usage is TRBV28 and J usage is TRBJ1-2, with D possibly being TRBD1 (5 bases). The length of the CDR3 is 13 residues. With 6 bases removed from V and 5 bases from J, the gap between germline ends came to 13 bases. Looked up from germline, CDR1 is MDHEN and CDR2 is SYDVKM. The CDR3 is CASRPGGKYGYTF. The CDR3 DNA reads as TGTGCCAGCAGACCCGGGGGGAAATATGGCTACACCTTC.

The rearrangement joins TRBV5-5 to TRBJ2-3; maybe TRBD1 (6 bases). V lost 4 bases, J lost 1 base, and 16 bases lay in between. The CDR3 loop spans 16 amino acids. Germline values: CDR1 SGHKS, CDR2 YYEKEE (reference sequence). The CDR3 sequence: CASSQGGLGGTDTQYF. Here the CDR3 DNA reads TGTGCCAGCAGCCAAGGGGGATTAGGGGGCACAGATACGCAGTATTTT.

V gene TRBV29-1 combines with J gene TRBJ1-2; TRBD1 is a possible D gene (6 bases). V lost 2 bases, J lost 5 bases, and 15 bases lay in between. This CDR3 is built from 14 residues. Germline V gene sequence: CDR1 SQVTM, CDR2 ANQGSEA. The CDR3 DNA is TGCAGCGTTGAAAAGGAGGGGAGGGGGTATGGCTACACCTTC. Translated, it gives CSVEKEGRGYGYTF.

The J gene is TRBJ1-5, the V gene TRBV2; 7 bases are shared with TRBD1. The CDR3 runs to 13 residues. With 6 bases clipped from V and 5 bases from J, the junction kept 4 bases outside the gene matches. Germline loops: CDR1 SNHLY, CDR2 FYNNEI. CDR3 region: CASRDRDHQPQHF. DNA for the CDR3: TGTGCCAGCAGAGACAGGGATCATCAGCCCCAGCATTTT.

V usage is TRBV2 and J usage is TRBJ2-2; perhaps D is TRBD1 or TRBD2 (6 bases each). V was pared by 10 bases and J by 8 bases, with 11 bases between. From germline, CDR1 is SNHLY and CDR2 FYNNEI. The CDR3 extends over 11 amino acids. CDR3 residues: CATRGLGELFF. In DNA, the CDR3 is TGTGCCACCAGGGGACTTGGGGAGCTGTTTTTT.

V is TRBV15 and J is TRBJ2-7, with D possibly TRBD2 on 6 matching bases. The CDR3 has 13 residues. The germline V and J ends were trimmed by 5 bases and 4 bases, with 12 bases remaining between them. The germline gives CDR1 LNHNV, CDR2 YYDKDF (reference sequence). The CDR3 protein is CATSPGAGYEQYF. CDR3 sequence (DNA): TGTGCCACCAGCCCGGGAGCTGGTTACGAGCAGTACTTC.

This clone was observed a few times. The chain employs TRBV4-1 and TRBJ1-3; the D is unclear. Germline loops: CDR1 MGHRA, CDR2 YSYEKL. This CDR3 spans 12 amino acids. Trimming shortened V by 4 bases and J by 11 bases, and 12 bases separated the two germline ends. CDR3 coding DNA: TGCGCCAGCAGCCCACGGGATGGAGCCATATATTTT. It codes for CASSPRDGAIYF.